This TCR beta chain was found in a study of T cell changes during pregnancy in multiple sclerosis (dated by TCRdb to between 2017 and 2020). Study-wide context: In women with multiple sclerosis, the researchers looked at how the T cell repertoire shifted as pregnancy progressed.

The library was built by means of the immunoSEQ multiplex PCR assay. As stored in TCRdb, this immuneACCESS dataset retains in-frame rearrangements with V and J assigned. A fraction of the clones does not appear; measured against another copy, unresolved V genes explain less than half of the discrepancy, and the remainder lacks a known reason. The sample yields about 110,000 clones; about 90% were counted once. About 1.5% of the sample rests with the top ten. On this clone: Its antigen is still unknown. The sample holds no much larger clone one base away, and base qualities are not on file.

V is clipped by 0 bases and J by 8 bases, and the sequence between their germline boundaries is 14 bases long. Taken from cysteine to phenylalanine, the CDR3 has 15 residues. Only CDR3 DNA is held: 45 bases, read in frame from base 1. From the germline V gene (reference sequence), CDR1 is SGHNT and CDR2 is YYREEE. Sequences were derived from peripheral blood, sampled before pregnancy. The TCR sequence derives from a female donor with multiple sclerosis, enrolled in a pregnancy study. The V and J genes are TRBV5-4 and TRBJ1-4, and the D gene may be TRBD1, 5 bases matching. The bases read TGTGCCAGCAGCTTGGACCCCGGGGCGGGGGAAAAACTGTTTTTT. It translates to CASSLDPGAGEKLFF.